This T cell receptor (beta chain) was recovered during a study of T cells in Graves' hyperthyroidism and ophthalmopathy. Study results and limitations: Most thyroid clonotypes expanded above 0.001 appeared in blood too.

Researchers took RNA transcripts and amplified the TCR beta CDR3 regions from them. An initial round of RT-PCR targeting the TCR CDR3 relied on the HTBI primer set. TCRdb analysed the multiplex PCR reads with MiXCR anew, one entry per CDR3 protein. The table shows hundreds of thousands of distinct CDR3 sequences, with approximately 15% occurring only once. A few counts support this clonotype. What it binds is unknown. A Clinical Activity Score of at least 3, a NOSPECS grade of at least 4 and a duration under 3 months were recorded in the ophthalmopathy patients. Uncontrolled infection, other autoimmune disease, pregnancy or lactation disqualified patients from enrolment. PBMCs stemmed from around 9.3 ml fresh peripheral blood. The length of the CDR3 is 15 residues. V was clipped by 1 base and J by 6 bases; unmatched bases: 2. Germline-derived CDR1 and CDR2 are MNHEY and SVGEGT.

The TCR sequence derives from a man aged 18 to 30 with Graves' ophthalmopathy. The rearrangement uses TRBV6-2 or TRBV6-3 and TRBJ1-5; 11 bases map to TRBD1. Sequences were obtained from blood. The CDR3 reads CASSYWDRGSQPQHF. As DNA, the CDR3 is TGTGCCAGCAGTTACTGGGACAGGGGGAGTCAGCCCCAGCATTTT.